Below, 6 T cell receptor beta chains from the same sample are listed, as sequenced in a study of T-cell memory formation after mild COVID-19. Via MiXCR, TCRdb re-called the 5' RACE reads, giving one row per CDR3 protein. The profile shows some 82,000 distinct CDR3 sequences, about 13% of them singletons. The material sequenced was PBMCs or a T cell subset sorted from them (not recorded which). The receptors were gathered from a man between 18 and 35 years old who had mild COVID-19 (a few samples of this study predate the infection). Cell type and time point are not known.

This clonotype has a count of ten or more. V usage is TRBV5-5 and J usage is TRBJ2-1; D perhaps matches TRBD1 (6 bases). CDR1 is SGHKS and CDR2 is YYEKEE in the germline V gene (reference sequence). The CDR3 is 14 residues long. With 4 bases removed from V and 5 bases from J, the gap between germline ends came to 13 bases. The CDR3 region is CASSEPPGDNEQFF. CDR3 in DNA: TGTGCCAGCAGCGAGCCGCCAGGGGACAATGAGCAGTTCTTC.

The CDR3 region is CASSQDSHIQYF. The CDR3 DNA follows: TGTGCCAGCAGCCAGGACAGTCACATTCAGTACTTC. The chain uses TRBV7-2 and TRBJ2-4; a weak D match, TRBD1 (6 bases). The CDR3 sequence is 12 residues long. Germline lookup yields CDR1 SGHTA and CDR2 FQGNSA. The V gene lost 5 bases and the J gene lost 8 bases, with 10 bases spanning the gap.

In this sample, this clonotype turned up a few times. The rearrangement uses TRBV4-1 and TRBJ2-3; a possible D gene is TRBD2 (6 bases). The CDR3 sequence is 16 residues long. Trimming removed 0 bases from V and 0 bases from J, with 10 bases in between. Per the germline V gene, CDR1 is MGHRA and CDR2 is YSYEKL. CDR3 amino acids: CASSQETGTSTDTQYF. In DNA form, the CDR3 reads TGCGCCAGCAGCCAAGAAACGGGGACTAGCACAGATACGCAGTATTTT.

V and J are TRBV6-2 or TRBV6-3 and TRBJ1-1, with 10 bases that match TRBD1. The germline CDR1 and CDR2 sequences are MNHEY and SVGEGT. This CDR3 comprises 16 residues. V dropped 5 bases and J dropped 4; count of bases not matched to a gene: 10. The DNA of the CDR3 is TGTGCCAGCAGTCCACCGGGACAGGGGTCTTTCACTGAAGCTTTCTTT. Translating it yields CASSPPGQGSFTEAFF.

This clonotype was detected a few times. The genes are TRBV25-1 and TRBJ2-1, with 10 bases that match TRBD2. With 3 bases clipped from V and 9 bases from J, the junction kept 11 bases outside the gene matches. The CDR3 is made up of 16 amino acids. CDR1 is MGHDK, CDR2 SYGVNS, per germline. CDR3 nucleotide sequence: TGTGCCAGCAGTGAGGGCCTTGGGGCTAGCGGGGGTGAGCAGTTCTTC. Translation: CASSEGLGASGGEQFF. The complete variable domain, with remaining parts taken from reference TRBV25-1 and TRBJ2-1, reads EADIYQTPRYLVIGTGKKITLECSQTMGHDKMYWYQQDPGMELHLIHYSYGVNSTEKGDLSSESTVSRIRTEHFPLTLESARPSHTSQYLCASSEGLGASGGEQFFGPGTRLTVL.

This clonotype has only a few counts. The chain recombines TRBV19 with TRBJ1-2; D gene uncertain. V was cut by 3 bases and J by 4 bases, with 18 bases left in between. This CDR3 has 16 amino acids. Germline V gene lookup returns CDR1 LNHDA and CDR2 SQIVND (reference sequence). CDR3 sequence: CASSIDGARAGYGYTF. In nucleotides, the CDR3 is TGTGCCAGTAGTATCGACGGTGCCCGCGCCGGCTATGGCTACACCTTC.